The 17 T cell receptor beta chains listed next were all sequenced from one sample in a study of blood T cells in healthy people across ages. A sample-barcoded 5' primer and a J-beta primer mix were used in a second PCR of roughly 6 to 11 cycles. TCRdb processed the 5' RACE reads anew with MiXCR; each CDR3 protein has one entry. This table holds roughly 2 million distinct CDR3 sequences, around half found once. Input material: blood. These receptors were collected from a woman between 40 and 55 years old in good health.

V is TRBV5-1 and J is TRBJ1-2, with 7 nucleotides matching TRBD1. Looked up from germline, CDR1 is SGHRS and CDR2 is YFSETQ. The V and J ends lost 4 bases and 8 bases, in that order; junction bases with no gene match: 8. The length of the CDR3 is 13 residues. CDR3 in DNA: TGCGCCAGCAGCGGAGGCCAGGGGGAGGGCTACACCTTC. Its protein product is CASSGGQGEGYTF.

This chain uses TRBV7-2 with TRBJ1-1, with unresolved D. The germline CDR1 and CDR2 sequences are SGHTA and FQGNSA. This CDR3 spans 14 amino acids. V was pared by 6 bases and J by 0 bases, with 11 bases between. For the CDR3, the DNA is TGTGCCAGCAGTGGGCAGATATTGAACACTGAAGCTTTCTTT. Encoded protein: CASSGQILNTEAFF.

CDR3 in amino acids: CSARDPPNSPLHF. Written as DNA, the CDR3 is TGCAGTGCTAGAGATCCCCCTAATTCACCCCTCCACTTT. J is TRBJ1-6 and V is TRBV20-1, with D unclear. Trimming took off 0 bases at V and 6 bases at J, with 6 bases between the two ends. The germline CDR1 and CDR2 sequences are DFQATT and SNEGSKA (reference sequence). The CDR3 covers 13 residues.

This chain joins TRBV9 and TRBJ2-2; the D gene is possibly TRBD2 (7 bases). The CDR3 loop spans 16 amino acids. Trimming removed 3 bases from V and 7 bases from J, with 19 bases in between. The germline gives CDR1 SGDLS, CDR2 YYNGEE. CDR3 region: CASSAMGGARGGELFF. The CDR3 nucleotides read TGTGCCAGCAGCGCTATGGGGGGGGCGCGTGGCGGGGAGCTGTTTTTT.

The chain is built from TRBV14 and TRBJ1-4; 10 bases align to TRBD1. Germline assignment: CDR1 SGHDN and CDR2 FVKESK. The length of the CDR3 is 15 residues. V shed 5 bases and J 3 bases; nucleotides not matched to a gene: 3. In nucleotides, the CDR3 is TGTGCCAGCAGCTGGGACAGGGGTTCTAATGAAAAACTGTTTTTT. It yields the protein CASSWDRGSNEKLFF.

Only a few counts were recorded for this clonotype. This rearrangement joins TRBV4-1 to TRBJ2-7, with D perhaps matching TRBD1 (7 bases). Per germline, CDR1 MGHRA and CDR2 YSYEKL. Trimming stripped 6 bases from V and 3 bases from J, with 21 bases between. The CDR3 has 16 amino acids. CDR3 DNA sequence: TGCGCCAGCAGAAAAGGGGAGGACAGGAGCGTCTACGAGCAGTACTTC. Translating it yields CASRKGEDRSVYEQYF.

The CDR3 sequence is CASSQGTAQASEQFF. The CDR3 nucleotides are TGTGCCAGCAGCCAAGGGACAGCTCAGGCCAGTGAGCAGTTCTTC. V gene TRBV6-6 combines with J gene TRBJ2-1; 7 bases are a match to TRBD1. The CDR3 runs 15 residues. V was clipped by 6 bases and J by 9 bases; unmatched bases: 14. The germline V gene has CDR1 MNHNY and CDR2 SVGAGI (reference sequence).

The chain joins TRBV15 to TRBJ1-5, with TRBD1 as a possible D gene (5 bases). Germline V gives CDR1 LNHNV, CDR2 YYDKDF (reference sequence). The CDR3 has 15 amino acids. The V end lost 0 bases, the J end lost 1 base, and 7 bases lay between the germline ends. This CDR3 is CATSRDGGSNQPQHF. For the CDR3, the DNA is TGTGCCACCAGCAGAGATGGGGGGAGCAATCAGCCCCAGCATTTT. Together with reference TRBV15 and TRBJ1-5, the CDR3 gives the full variable domain: DAMVIQNPRYQVTQFGKPVTLSCSQTLNHNVMYWYQQKSSQAPKLLFHYYDKDFNNEADTPDNFQSRRPNTSFCFLDIRSPGLGDTAMYLCATSRDGGSNQPQHFGDGTRLSIL.

The rearrangement uses TRBV15 and TRBJ2-3; D not certain. Germline V gene lookup returns CDR1 LNHNV and CDR2 YYDKDF (reference sequence). CDR3 length equals 11 residues. V lost 1 base and J 4 bases, leaving 0 bases between the germline ends. The CDR3 loop reads CATSRADTQYF. The CDR3 DNA follows: TGTGCCACCAGCAGAGCAGATACGCAGTATTTT.

The sample holds a few counts of this clonotype. The V gene is TRBV5-1, the J gene TRBJ1-2; a weak D match, TRBD1 (5 bases). The V end lost 6 bases, the J end lost 5 bases, and 14 bases lay between the germline ends. Germline-derived CDR1 and CDR2 are SGHRS and YFSETQ. The length of the CDR3 is 13 residues. The CDR3 spells CASKGDTGYGYTF. DNA of the CDR3: TGCGCCAGCAAAGGGGATACTGGATATGGCTACACCTTC. The whole variable domain, remainder taken from reference TRBV5-1 and TRBJ1-2, is KAGVTQTPRYLIKTRGQQVTLSCSPISGHRSVSWYQQTPGQGLQFLFEYFSETQRNKGNFPGRFSGRQFSNSRSEMNVSTLELGDSALYLCASKGDTGYGYTFGSGTRLTVV.

The chain combines TRBV14 with TRBJ2-7; the match to TRBD1 covers 8 bases. CDR1 is SGHDN, CDR2 FVKESK, per germline. The CDR3 has 16 residues. V lost 5 bases to trimming and J lost 6 bases; unmatched junction nucleotides: 15. The CDR3 is CASSTGVGTGGSEQYF. CDR3 DNA sequence: TGTGCCAGCAGCACTGGCGTCGGGACAGGAGGTAGCGAGCAGTACTTC. Looking up the rest from reference TRBV14 and TRBJ2-7 gives the full variable domain: EAGVTQFPSHSVIEKGQTVTLRCDPISGHDNLYWYRRVMGKEIKFLLHFVKESKQDESGMPNNRFLAERTGGTYSTLKVQPAELEDSGVYFCASSTGVGTGGSEQYFGPGTRLTVT.

The chain employs TRBV5-1 and TRBJ2-3; D possibly corresponds to TRBD1 (6 bases). From germline, CDR1 is SGHRS and CDR2 YFSETQ. V lost 3 bases, J lost 0 bases, and 11 bases lay in between. The CDR3 spans 15 residues. The CDR3 DNA sequence: TGCGCCAGCAGCTACCGGGACACCAGCACAGATACGCAGTATTTT. The encoded protein is CASSYRDTSTDTQYF.

The V gene is TRBV7-2, the J gene TRBJ2-1, with TRBD2 matching 12 bases. CDR1 is SGHTA, CDR2 FQGNSA, per germline. This CDR3 has 14 residues. V lost 8 bases and J lost 5; bases outside the gene matches: 4. This CDR3 is CASLLAGGHNEQFF. The CDR3 nucleotides read TGTGCCAGCCTACTAGCGGGGGGTCACAATGAGCAGTTCTTC. The complete variable domain, with remaining parts taken from reference TRBV7-2 and TRBJ2-1, reads GAGVSQSPSNKVTEKGKDVELRCDPISGHTALYWYRQSLGQGLEFLIYFQGNSAPDKSGLPSDRFSAERTGGSVSTLTIQRTQQEDSAVYLCASLLAGGHNEQFFGPGTRLTVL.

This chain uses TRBV4-2 with TRBJ2-1; D is undetermined. This CDR3 contains 14 residues. V lost 1 base to trimming and J lost 8 bases, with 12 bases between them. Germline V gives CDR1 LGHNA, CDR2 YNFKEQ. Written as DNA, the CDR3 is TGTGCCAGCAGCCAAGGCTCGGAATTCGATGAGCAGTTCTTC. Protein sequence: CASSQGSEFDEQFF.

This clonotype was observed at least ten times. This chain uses TRBV7-2 with TRBJ2-5; no reliable D call. With 0 bases removed from V and 3 bases from J, the gap between germline ends came to 8 bases. CDR1 SGHTA and CDR2 FQGNSA come from the germline V gene. The CDR3 is 14 amino acids. DNA of the CDR3: TGTGCCAGCAGCTTAGCGCGGAGCGAAGAGACCCAGTACTTC. This translates into CASSLARSEETQYF.

The V call is TRBV12-3 or TRBV12-4, the J call TRBJ2-3, with TRBD2 as a possible D gene (5 bases). V gave up 3 bases and J gave up 3 bases, with 16 bases separating them. The CDR3 runs to 16 residues. The CDR3 is CASSFSPAVLTDTQYF. CDR3 sequence (DNA): TGTGCCAGCAGTTTTAGTCCAGCGGTCCTAACAGATACGCAGTATTTT.

This clonotype has ten or more counts. This chain connects TRBV7-2 to TRBJ2-7, with 9 bases identical to TRBD1. CDR3 size: 13 residues. CDR1 SGHTA and CDR2 FQGNSA come from the germline V gene. With 4 bases clipped from V and 11 bases from J, the junction kept 9 bases outside the gene matches. The CDR3 here is CASSSDRGGEEYF. The CDR3 DNA reads TGTGCCAGCAGCTCGGACAGGGGTGGAGAGGAGTACTTC.